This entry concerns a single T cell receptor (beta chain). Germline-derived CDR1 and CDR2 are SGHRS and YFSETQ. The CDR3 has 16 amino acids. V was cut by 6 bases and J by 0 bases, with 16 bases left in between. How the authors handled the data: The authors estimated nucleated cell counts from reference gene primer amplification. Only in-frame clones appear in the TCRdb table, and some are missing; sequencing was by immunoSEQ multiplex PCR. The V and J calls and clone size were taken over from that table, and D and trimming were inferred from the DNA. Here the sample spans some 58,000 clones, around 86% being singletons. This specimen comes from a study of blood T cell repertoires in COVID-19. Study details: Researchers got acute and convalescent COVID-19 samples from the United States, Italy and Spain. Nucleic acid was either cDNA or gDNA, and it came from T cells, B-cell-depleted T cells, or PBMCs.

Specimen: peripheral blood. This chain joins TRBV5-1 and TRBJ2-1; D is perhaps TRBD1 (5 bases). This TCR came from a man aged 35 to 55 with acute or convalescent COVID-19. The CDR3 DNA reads TGCGCCAGCAACCTTGCGGTAAGGGGCTCCTACAATGAGCAGTTCTTC. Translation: CASNLAVRGSYNEQFF.